This T cell receptor beta chain stems from a study of blood T cell repertoires in COVID-19. Using immunoSEQ multiplex PCR, the repertoire was profiled, and TCRdb retains in-frame clones only, with some absent. The repertoire has 200,000 to 300,000 clones, 85% to 90% of them found once; the top ten carry more than 3.5%. Germline assignment: CDR1 MGHRA and CDR2 YSYEKL. V shed 2 bases and J 6 bases; nucleotides not matched to a gene: 5. The CDR3 loop spans 16 amino acids. Sequencing was done on a sample of PBMCs or T cells enriched from blood (not recorded which). This TCR was recovered from a woman aged 30 to 39 who had recovered from COVID-19. The chain employs TRBV4-1 and TRBJ2-1, with 12 bases fitting TRBD2. CDR3 sequence reads: CASSQPTSGRRNEQFF. The CDR3 DNA reads as TGCGCCAGCAGCCAACCCACTAGCGGGAGGCGCAATGAGCAGTTCTTC.